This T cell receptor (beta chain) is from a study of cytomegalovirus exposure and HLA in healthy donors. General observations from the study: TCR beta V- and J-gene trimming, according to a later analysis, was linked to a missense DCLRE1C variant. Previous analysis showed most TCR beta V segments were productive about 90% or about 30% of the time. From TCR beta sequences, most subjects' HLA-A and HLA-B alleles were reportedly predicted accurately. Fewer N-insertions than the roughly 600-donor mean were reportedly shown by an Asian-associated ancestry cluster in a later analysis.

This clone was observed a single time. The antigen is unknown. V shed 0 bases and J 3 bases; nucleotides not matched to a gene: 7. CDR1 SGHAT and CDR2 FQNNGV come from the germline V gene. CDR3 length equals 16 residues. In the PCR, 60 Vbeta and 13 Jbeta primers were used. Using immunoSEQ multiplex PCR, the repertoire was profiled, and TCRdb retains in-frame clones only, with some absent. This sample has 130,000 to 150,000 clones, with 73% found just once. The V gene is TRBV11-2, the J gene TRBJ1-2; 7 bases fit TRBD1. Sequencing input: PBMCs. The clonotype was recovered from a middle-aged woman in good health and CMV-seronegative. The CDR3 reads CASSLDAPGGDYGYTF. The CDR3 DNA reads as TGTGCCAGCAGCTTAGATGCCCCAGGGGGTGACTATGGCTACACCTTC.